This TCR beta chain was sequenced during a study of T cells in Graves' hyperthyroidism and ophthalmopathy. This clonotype has only a few counts. Subjects aged 18 to 65 presented with newly diagnosed hyperthyroidism of less than 2 months' duration. Template material for amplifying TCR beta CDR3 regions consisted of RNA transcripts. Primed by the HTBI set, a first-round RT-PCR was run on the TCR CDR3. TCRdb reprocessed the multiplex PCR reads with MiXCR, giving one entry per CDR3 protein. The table records 190,000 or so distinct CDR3 sequences, roughly 18% of them present only once. V lost 4 bases to trimming and J lost 0 bases, with 3 bases between them. Germline V gene data show CDR1 as LNHDA and CDR2 as SQIVND (reference sequence). This CDR3 comprises 12 residues.

The clonotype was recovered from a man aged 35-49 years with Graves' hyperthyroidism. The V call is TRBV19, the J call TRBJ1-2; D gene ambiguous. Sequenced sample: blood. The DNA for the CDR3 is TGTGCCAGTAGTACAACTAACTATGGCTACACCTTC. Translation: CASSTTNYGYTF.